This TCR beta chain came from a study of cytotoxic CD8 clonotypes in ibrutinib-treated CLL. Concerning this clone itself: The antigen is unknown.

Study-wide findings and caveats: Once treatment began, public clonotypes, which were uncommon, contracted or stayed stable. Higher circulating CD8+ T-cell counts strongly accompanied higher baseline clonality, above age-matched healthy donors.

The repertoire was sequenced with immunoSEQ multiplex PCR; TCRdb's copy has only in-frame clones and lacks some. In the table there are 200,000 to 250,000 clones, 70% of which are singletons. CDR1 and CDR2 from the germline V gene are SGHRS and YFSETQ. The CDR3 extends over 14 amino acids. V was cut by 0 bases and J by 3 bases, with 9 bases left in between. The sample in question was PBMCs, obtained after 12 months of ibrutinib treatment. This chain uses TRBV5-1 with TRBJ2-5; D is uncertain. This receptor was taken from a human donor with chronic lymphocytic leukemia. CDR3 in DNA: TGCGCCAGCAGCTTGGGACGGATCAAAGAGACCCAGTACTTC. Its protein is CASSLGRIKETQYF.